This T cell receptor (beta chain) was found in a study of siplizumab effects on memory and regulatory T cells. Assaying covered about 10^5 TCR templates per sample. Assay: immunoSEQ multiplex PCR; the TCRdb copy retains only in-frame clones and omits some. The sample lists some 100,000 clones; roughly nine tenths were seen once. Findings and limits, study-wide: Among sequences traceable to unstimulated CD4+ memory cells, alloreactive ones were significantly reduced by siplizumab. Suppressive function of proliferating Tregs from siplizumab cultures was not confirmed.

A note on this clone: Its cognate antigen is unknown.

The CDR3 spans 17 residues. Deletions cut 1 base from V and 1 base from J, with 16 bases between. Germline V CDR1 and CDR2: MDHEN, SYDVKM. The TCR comes from a human donor in good health. The rearrangement links TRBV28 to TRBJ1-1; weak D call: TRBD1 (6 bases). Sequenced material: Tregs sorted from blood. Written as DNA, the CDR3 is TGTGCCAGCAGTTTATTTCGAATGGGGGGCAGGAACACTGAAGCTTTCTTT. Protein sequence: CASSLFRMGGRNTEAFF.